This entry lists 18 T cell receptor beta chains sequenced from one sample in a study of shared clonotypes between healthy human individuals. Naive CD8 cells lacked CD45RO and underwent positive selection for CCR7, leaving out terminally differentiated effector memory CD45RA+ cells. Method: immunoSEQ multiplex PCR; TCRdb's copy keeps in-frame clones and lacks some. Here the sample spans some 2,100,000 clones, 90% to 95% being singletons. Sequencing was performed on naive CD8+ T cells from PBMCs. Receptor source: a man younger than 30 in good health. Some clones in this sample may be carry-over from other donors' samples.

This rearrangement joins TRBV27 to TRBJ2-7; D assignment may be TRBD1 or TRBD2 (6 bases each). Germline CDR1 is MNHEY and CDR2 is SMNVEV (reference sequence). V dropped 6 bases and J dropped 4 bases, with 13 bases sitting between them. CDR3 length equals 13 residues. The CDR3 DNA reads as TGTGCCAGCAGAGGAGGGACAATATACGAGCAGTACTTC. Translating it yields CASRGGTIYEQYF.

The chain couples TRBV7-9 to TRBJ1-2; D uncertain. V gave up 5 bases and J gave up 1 base, with 5 bases separating them. The V gene's germline CDR1 is SEHNR and CDR2 FQNEAQ (reference sequence). The CDR3 runs 12 residues. The CDR3 protein is CASSQHNYGYTF. CDR3 DNA: TGTGCCAGCAGCCAGCATAACTATGGCTACACCTTC.

The rearrangement joins TRBV30 to TRBJ1-2; maybe TRBD1 (5 bases). This CDR3 is built from 14 residues. Germline V gene sequence: CDR1 GTSNPN, CDR2 SVGIG (reference sequence). Trimming stripped 0 bases from V and 6 bases from J, with 14 bases between. The chain's CDR3 is CAWSVQWGENGYTF. The CDR3 bases are TGTGCCTGGAGTGTACAGTGGGGCGAGAATGGCTACACCTTC. The full variable domain, with the rest looked up from reference TRBV30 and TRBJ1-2, is SQTIHQWPATLVQPVGSPLSLECTVEGTSNPNLYWYRQAAGRGLQLLFYSVGIGQISSEVPQNLSASRPQDRQFILSSKKLLLSDSGFYLCAWSVQWGENGYTFGSGTRLTVV.

Note on this clone: A junction end diverges from the germline sequence, so it may reflect a read error. The rearrangement uses TRBV18 and TRBJ2-3, with D maybe TRBD1 (6 bases). CDR3 length: 19 amino acids. Germline V gives CDR1 KGHSH, CDR2 LQKENI. DNA for the CDR3: TGTGCCAGCTCTCCACTCACAGGGAGCTTGGTGATTTCCACAGATACGCAGTATTTT. Protein: CASSPLTGSLVISTDTQYF. The full variable domain, completed using reference TRBV18 and TRBJ2-3, is NAGVMQNPRHLVRRRGQEARLRCSPMKGHSHVYWYRQLPEEGLKFMVYLQKENIIDESGMPKERFSAEFPKEGPSILRIQQVVRGDSAAYFCASSPLTGSLVISTDTQYFGPGTRLTVL.

The gene calls are TRBV18 and TRBJ2-1, with TRBD2 matching over 7 bases. With 0 bases clipped from V and 7 bases from J, the junction kept 3 bases outside the gene matches. The V gene's germline CDR1 is KGHSH and CDR2 LQKENI. This CDR3 has 14 amino acids. CDR3 coding DNA: TGTGCCAGCTCACCACCGGGGGGGGTTAATGAGCAGTTCTTC. Encoded protein: CASSPPGGVNEQFF. The full variable domain, with the rest looked up from reference TRBV18 and TRBJ2-1, is NAGVMQNPRHLVRRRGQEARLRCSPMKGHSHVYWYRQLPEEGLKFMVYLQKENIIDESGMPKERFSAEFPKEGPSILRIQQVVRGDSAAYFCASSPPGGVNEQFFGPGTRLTVL.

DNA of the CDR3: TGTGCCAGCAGCGTAGGTAGTTTGGACGAGCAGTACTTC. Translation gives CASSVGSLDEQYF. The V and J genes are TRBV9 and TRBJ2-7; D uncertain. The V gene's germline CDR1 is SGDLS and CDR2 YYNGEE. Trimming took off 0 bases at V and 5 bases at J, with 9 bases between the two ends. The length of the CDR3 is 13 residues.

This clone was counted once. The chain uses TRBV4-1 and TRBJ2-5; D may be TRBD1 or TRBD2 (5 bases each). The CDR3 contains 14 residues. With 3 bases removed from V and 4 bases from J, the gap between germline ends came to 12 bases. CDR1 is MGHRA, CDR2 YSYEKL, per germline. The CDR3 here is CASSQGTKGETQYF. As DNA, the CDR3 is TGCGCCAGCAGCCAGGGGACCAAGGGAGAGACCCAGTACTTC.

J is TRBJ2-4 and V is TRBV7-2; D is perhaps TRBD2 (6 bases). V lost 4 bases to trimming and J lost 11 bases, with 15 bases between them. The CDR3 runs to 13 residues. Germline V lookup: CDR1 SGHTA, CDR2 FQGNSA. CDR3 in DNA: TGTGCCAGCAGCTCTCCTACTACTAGCCTTCAGTACTTC. Translating gives CASSSPTTSLQYF.

The rearrangement links TRBV19 to TRBJ1-2; TRBD1 might be the D (6 bases). Trimming took 4 bases from V and 0 from J, leaving 18 bases between them. Germline V gene sequence: CDR1 LNHDA, CDR2 SQIVND (reference sequence). The CDR3 is 17 amino acids. For the CDR3, the DNA is TGTGCCAGTAGTAGCATGGGGGCAGGCCTTGCTAACTATGGCTACACCTTC. Amino acids: CASSSMGAGLANYGYTF.

For this clone: This specimen includes other DNA sequences encoding the same CDR3. The chain is built from TRBV10-3 and TRBJ1-2; D uncertain. The CDR3 covers 14 residues. The germline V and J ends were trimmed by 9 bases and 8 bases, with 22 bases remaining between them. Germline V gives CDR1 ENHRY, CDR2 SYGVKD. Here the CDR3 reads CAISGGPQPGGYTF. In DNA, the CDR3 is TGTGCCATTAGCGGCGGTCCCCAACCCGGGGGCTACACCTTC.

V is TRBV11-3 and J is TRBJ2-2, with 7 positions matching TRBD2. This CDR3 region has 16 residues. Germline V CDR1 and CDR2: SGHNT, YENEEA. J gave up 2 bases and V 5 bases, and 8 bases lay outside the gene matches. CDR3 sequence (DNA): TGTGCCAGCAGCCGGGGAGGGCTTAAAAACACCGGGGAGCTGTTTTTT. Its translation is CASSRGGLKNTGELFF.

The V and J genes are TRBV25-1 and TRBJ1-4; TRBD1 is a possible D gene (5 bases). V lost 3 bases to trimming and J lost 3 bases, with 8 bases between them. The CDR3 contains 14 residues. CDR1 is MGHDK, CDR2 SYGVNS, per germline. CDR3 loop: CASSEGGANEKLFF. CDR3 coding DNA: TGTGCCAGCAGTGAGGGGGGTGCTAATGAAAAACTGTTTTTT.

The chain carries TRBV5-6 and TRBJ1-1; D gene uncertain. The germline CDR1 and CDR2 sequences are SGHDT and YYEEEE. V was shortened by 4 bases and J by 5 bases, with 12 bases between the two germline ends. The CDR3 totals 13 residues. In nucleotides, the CDR3 is TGTGCCAGCAGCCTCGGGGTTCGGACTGAAGCTTTCTTT. Amino acid sequence: CASSLGVRTEAFF.

The gene calls are TRBV11-2 and TRBJ2-7; D unclear. Trimming pared 5 bases from V and 6 bases from J, leaving 14 bases between. CDR1 and CDR2 (germline): SGHAT, FQNNGV. This CDR3 contains 13 residues. The CDR3 sequence: CASSPPLHGEQYF. The CDR3 coding sequence is TGTGCCAGCAGCCCACCTTTACATGGCGAGCAGTACTTC.

The genes are TRBV4-1 and TRBJ2-7; 7 positions agree with TRBD1. The CDR3 runs 16 residues. V lost 4 bases to trimming and J lost 2 bases; unmatched junction nucleotides: 11. Germline loops: CDR1 MGHRA, CDR2 YSYEKL. The DNA of the CDR3 is TGCGCCAGCAGCCCGGGGACAGCAACATTCCCCTACGAGCAGTACTTC. Protein sequence: CASSPGTATFPYEQYF.

The chain has TRBV7-8 and TRBJ2-7; the match to TRBD2 covers 8 bases. The CDR3 runs to 14 residues. Germline CDR1 SGHVS, CDR2 FQNEAQ. The J segment lost 0 bases and the V segment lost 5 bases, leaving 3 bases of the junction unmatched. DNA for the CDR3: TGTGCCAGCAGCCCAAGCGGGAGCTCCTACGAGCAGTACTTC. This encodes CASSPSGSSYEQYF. Full variable domain (outside the CDR3, taken from reference TRBV7-8 and TRBJ2-7): GAGVSQSPRYKVAKRGQDVALRCDPISGHVSLFWYQQALGQGPEFLTYFQNEAQLDKSGLPSDRFFAERPEGSVSTLKIQRTQQEDSAVYLCASSPSGSSYEQYFGPGTRLTVT.

This chain uses TRBV29-1 with TRBJ2-2; D perhaps matches TRBD1 (6 bases). This CDR3 region has 13 residues. Germline CDR1 is SQVTM and CDR2 is ANQGSEA. The germline V and J ends were trimmed by 8 bases and 1 base, with 11 bases remaining between them. The CDR3 loop reads CSSKGENTGELFF. The CDR3 region has the DNA TGCAGCTCGAAGGGGGAGAACACCGGGGAGCTGTTTTTT.

This chain uses TRBV4-1 with TRBJ2-1; D is perhaps TRBD2 (6 bases). Trimming shortened V by 2 bases and J by 3 bases, and 17 bases separated the two germline ends. Germline lookup yields CDR1 MGHRA and CDR2 YSYEKL. This CDR3 has 17 amino acids. The CDR3: CASSQPPGREDYNEQFF. The CDR3 nucleotides are TGCGCCAGCAGCCAACCCCCGGGGCGGGAAGACTACAATGAGCAGTTCTTC.